This T cell receptor beta chain derives from a study of T cell repertoires in cytomegalovirus infection. Whole-study context: Indications of both CMV infection and matching HLA type were provided by public TCR beta signatures.

TCRdb processed the reads anew with MiXCR; each CDR3 protein has one entry. Of about 320,000 distinct CDR3 sequences listed, more than 8% are singletons. The study's findings and limits: Identification of carriers of CMV plus the relevant HLA was performed using cumulative public TCR beta family frequency. There were HLA-C-restricted CMV-specific TCR beta clonotypes dominating the ex vivo response.

Trimming cost V 10 bases and J 8 bases; bases outside gene matches: 6. The CDR3 covers 12 residues. Germline loops: CDR1 LNHDA, CDR2 SQIVND (reference sequence). Ten or more counts support this clonotype. Its matching antigen is unknown. The specimen was PBMCs. The J gene is TRBJ1-4, the V gene TRBV19, with 8 nucleotides matching TRBD1. The sequence came from a human donor in good health (CMV status not recorded). Some clones in this sample may be carry-over from other donors' samples. The CDR3 bases are TGTGCCACCTCACAGGGGGGAGAAAAACTGTTTTTT. It codes for CATSQGGEKLFF.